This T cell receptor (beta chain) was recorded in a study of T cell repertoires in cytomegalovirus infection. Study in general: TCR beta signatures that were public indicated CMV infection and matching HLA type. Findings and limits, study-wide: The study identified carriers of CMV plus the relevant HLA from cumulative public TCR beta family frequency. The study found HLA-C-restricted CMV-specific TCR beta clonotypes dominating the ex vivo response.

TCRdb passed the reads through MiXCR, listing each CDR3 protein once. The data show some 940,000 distinct CDR3 sequences, with about 33% seen just once and under 15% held by the top ten. The CDR3 has 14 residues. V was pared by 5 bases and J by 8 bases, with 15 bases between. Germline CDR1 SGHTA, CDR2 FQGNSA. This clonotype was observed a few times. Antigen: not known. This clonotype originated in a human donor in good health (CMV status not recorded). Some clones in this sample may be carry-over from other donors' samples. The chain has TRBV7-2 and TRBJ1-4; D is possibly TRBD1 (6 bases). The sequencing used cultured CD8+ T cells from PBMCs, collected from culture after CMV antigen stimulation. The CDR3 sequence: CASSRTEKGEKLFF. CDR3 DNA sequence: TGTGCCAGCAGCCGGACAGAGAAGGGAGAAAAACTGTTTTTT.